What follows is one TCR beta chain and its context. This clonotype was seen ten or more times. The specificity of this receptor is unknown. No qualities accompany the bases; no much larger clone lies one base away. The sample comes from a study of T cells in Graves' hyperthyroidism and ophthalmopathy (dated by TCRdb to between 2018 and 2020). As for the study more broadly: Peripheral blood samples were taken at the time of initial diagnosis, prior to any treatment. To identify distinguishing TCR V-J signatures, a discovery cohort of about 100 patients was used, comprising some 43 with Graves' ophthalmopathy and 57 with stable Graves' hyperthyroidism. Prospective prediction of ophthalmopathy was tested in an independent validation cohort consisting of under 20 hyperthyroidism patients and 15 to 17 patients who later progressed to ophthalmopathy. The 100 discovery patients were randomly split 7:3 into training and test sets. In about 6 Graves' hyperthyroidism patients, the study also compared T-cell repertoires from thyroid tissue with T-cell repertoires from blood. After sampling, hyperthyroidism patients received methimazole starting at 30 mg daily, and ophthalmopathy patients received high-dose intravenous methylprednisolone. The paper describes TCR Vbeta CDR3 sequencing of 130 to 150 peripheral blood samples, made up of 43 ophthalmopathy patients, some 80 hyperthyroidism patients and 17 progressor patients.

The CDR3 covers 15 residues, taking in both the cysteine and the phenylalanine. The DNA shown is the 45-base CDR3, in frame from base 1. CDR1 and CDR2 are drawn from the germline V gene: SGHVT, SQSDAQ. Clipping removes 4 bases from V and 3 bases from J, with 9 as the unmatched junction base count. The paper as a whole reports these results and caveats: During validation, the model predicted progression to ophthalmopathy a median of approximately six months ahead of onset, with more than 60% sensitivity and 72.22% specificity. No statistical method was used to fix the sample size in advance, and group allocation was not hidden from the investigators. Most expanded thyroid clonotypes (frequency above 0.001) were also found in blood, which suggests that blood repertoires may mirror thyroid immune responses. Ophthalmopathy was separated from stable hyperthyroidism by a 13 V-J signature model, with over 85% sensitivity and about 81% specificity obtained in cross-validation and 80%/75% obtained in testing.

Amplification of TCR beta CDR3 regions was carried out from RNA transcripts. The TCR CDR3 was subjected to a first round of RT-PCR using the HTBI primer set and the Qiagen OneStep RT-PCR kit. A second multiplex PCR round built the libraries, followed by size selection and purification. Paired-end sequencing of the libraries was performed with 100 bp reads on an Illumina HiSeq2000. The original pipeline was this. SOAPnuke was used to process the raw data, with reads discarded if the reads contained adapters or uncalled bases, had a mean Phred below 15, or lacked an exact constant-primer or identifier match. High-quality paired reads were merged using COPE v1.2.5, and each unique nucleotide sequence was defined as a clonotype. MiTCR v1.1 was used to align the clonotypes against IMGT TRBV, TRBD and TRBJ reference segments. The analysis included only V-J combinations with a frequency above 0.0001, which together covered more than 99% of the repertoires. A TCS score was defined as the ratio of F50 (clonal expansion) to E x V (chaos), with BLOSUM62-based TCRdist applied between CDR3 peptides within each V-J. Welch's t-statistics and random forest reduced just over 500 V-J features to 10 to 15, which were used in a naive Bayes classifier (R e1071). The raw public data were reprocessed by TCRdb itself: fastp quality trimming at Q25, MiXCR clonotype calling, in-frame beta chains only. Every distinct CDR3 protein forms one entry, paired with its most common genes and DNA. The V and J calls and clone size are TCRdb's, not the authors'. This sample comprises a few hundred thousand distinct CDR3 sequences, around 25% of them detected only once. The top ten hold 73% of the sample.

Stable Graves' hyperthyroidism was defined as the absence of progression to ophthalmopathy over 18 months of follow-up. The hyperthyroidism patients were between 18 and 65 years old and newly diagnosed, with a disease duration of less than 2 months. Exclusion was applied to patients with uncontrolled infections, other autoimmune diseases, pregnancy or lactation. Diagnoses relied on clinical symptoms, serum thyroxine and TRAb, thyroid ultrasound and orbital computed tomography. PBMCs were separated from 7.5 to 10 ml of fresh peripheral blood using Ficoll-Paque density gradient centrifugation. Total RNA was extracted with Trizol reagent, and quality was checked on an Agilent 2100 Bioanalyzer.

The V and J segments used are TRBV7-4 and TRBJ2-7; 7 central bases correspond to TRBD2. Sequences were obtained from blood. This TCR was sampled from a man aged 50 or older with Graves' hyperthyroidism. The sequence in DNA is TGTGCCAGCAGCTCCACGGGGACTACTCTCTACGAGCAGTACTTC. This yields the protein CASSSTGTTLYEQYF.